One T cell receptor beta chain is described in this entry. This sample was included in a study of shared clonotypes between healthy human individuals. Naive CD8 cells lacked CD45RO and underwent positive selection for CCR7, leaving out terminally differentiated effector memory CD45RA+ cells. TCRdb keeps only in-frame clones here, not all; method: immunoSEQ multiplex PCR. The table records some 2 million clones, approximately 94% of them present only once. The source material was naive CD8+ T cells sorted from blood. This TCR came from a man between 18 and 29 years old in good health.

CDR3 residues: CASSFEGLAMNTEAFF. In DNA form, the CDR3 reads TGCGCCAGCAGCTTCGAGGGTTTGGCCATGAACACTGAAGCTTTCTTT. The genes are TRBV5-1 and TRBJ1-1; no reliable D call. The germline CDR1 and CDR2 sequences are SGHRS and YFSETQ. This CDR3 is built from 16 residues. V lost 2 bases to trimming and J lost 0 bases, with 14 bases between them. The full variable domain, rest sourced from reference TRBV5-1 and TRBJ1-1, is KAGVTQTPRYLIKTRGQQVTLSCSPISGHRSVSWYQQTPGQGLQFLFEYFSETQRNKGNFPGRFSGRQFSNSRSEMNVSTLELGDSALYLCASSFEGLAMNTEAFFGQGTRLTVV.